This entry lists 17 T cell receptor beta chains sequenced from one sample in a study of T cells after yellow fever vaccination. TCRdb analysed the 5' RACE reads with MiXCR anew, one entry per CDR3 protein. The sample consists of under 400,000 distinct CDR3 sequences, 9.5% to 13% of them appearing once. The material was PBMCs, obtained on the day of the first yellow fever vaccination. The receptor source for this set is a man between 18 and 29 years old who received the YFV17D yellow fever vaccine.

There are a few counts of this clonotype. The gene calls are TRBV4-3 and TRBJ1-5, with TRBD1 as a possible D gene (5 bases). V gave up 0 bases and J gave up 3 bases, with 12 bases separating them. There are 16 residues in the CDR3. From germline, CDR1 is LGHNA and CDR2 YSLEER. The CDR3 is CASSQDLYGANQPQHF. CDR3 sequence (DNA): TGCGCCAGCAGCCAAGATTTATACGGGGCCAATCAGCCCCAGCATTTT.

In its sample, this clonotype was seen a few times. The chain has TRBV19 and TRBJ2-1, with a possible D match to TRBD2 (7 bases). With 3 bases removed from V and 7 bases from J, the gap between germline ends came to 16 bases. CDR1 and CDR2 (germline): LNHDA, SQIVND (reference sequence). The CDR3 spans 15 residues. Here the CDR3 reads CASSMAGAGGNEQFF. The CDR3 DNA reads as TGTGCCAGTAGTATGGCAGGGGCCGGGGGGAATGAGCAGTTCTTC.

In its sample, this clonotype was seen a few times. V usage is TRBV3-2 and J usage is TRBJ2-1; the table assigns TRBD1, which was not confirmed against the DNA. TRBV3-2 is a listed pseudogene. The CDR3 is made up of 15 amino acids. In DNA, the CDR3 is TGTGCCAGCAGCATGGCGGGGCAAACCTACAATGAGCAGTTCTTC. Its translation is CASSMAGQTYNEQFF.

The CDR3 loop is CASSQEWGRAGELFF. The CDR3 coding sequence is TGCGCCAGCAGCCAAGAGTGGGGCCGAGCCGGGGAGCTGTTTTTT. This chain connects TRBV4-1 to TRBJ2-2; the D gene is possibly TRBD1 (5 bases). The germline V gene has CDR1 MGHRA and CDR2 YSYEKL. Trimming took off 0 bases at V and 6 bases at J, with 11 bases between the two ends. CDR3 length: 15 amino acids.

This clonotype was seen at least ten times. The chain joins TRBV11-2 to TRBJ1-2; D not resolved. There are 16 residues in the CDR3. Per the germline V gene, CDR1 is SGHAT and CDR2 is FQNNGV. Trimming took off 5 bases at V and 5 bases at J, with 21 bases between the two ends. CDR3 nucleotide sequence: TGTGCCAGCAGCCCCTTGGTGAGCGGGCGCGGTTATGGCTACACCTTC. It codes for CASSPLVSGRGYGYTF.

The chain uses TRBV27 and TRBJ1-5; no reliable D call. This CDR3 has 13 amino acids. V lost 5 bases and J 9 bases, leaving 14 bases between the germline ends. The germline CDR1 and CDR2 sequences are MNHEY and SMNVEV (reference sequence). The CDR3 coding sequence is TGTGCCAGCAGTAGTGGGAACGGAGGGCCCCAGCATTTT. As protein: CASSSGNGGPQHF.

About this clonotype itself: The germline gene is not matched at one end of the junction; a read error may be the cause. CDR3 amino acids: CASSLESGTEAFF. CDR3 in DNA: TGTGCTAGCAGCTTAGAATCCGGGACTGAAGCTTTCTTT. This sequence joins TRBV7-7 and TRBJ1-1; D uncertain. The CDR3 runs 13 residues. Germline CDR1 SSHAT, CDR2 FNYEAQ (reference sequence).

This clonotype came up a few times. J is TRBJ2-5 and V is TRBV9; D might be TRBD1 (6 bases). The CDR3 runs to 16 residues. V lost 4 bases to trimming and J lost 2 bases, with 18 bases between them. CDR1 SGDLS and CDR2 YYNGEE come from the germline V gene. CDR3: CASSPLRQGRQETQYF. The CDR3 coding sequence is TGTGCCAGCAGCCCACTCCGGCAGGGGCGACAAGAGACCCAGTACTTC.

V and J are TRBV30 and TRBJ2-7; maybe TRBD1 (5 bases). This CDR3 region has 15 residues. Between the trimmed V and J ends, which lost 0 bases and 6 bases, there was a span of 18 bases. CDR1 and CDR2 (germline): GTSNPN, SVGIG (reference sequence). The CDR3 DNA sequence: TGTGCCTGGAGTGTAGAATCAGGGTACCTGGTCGAGCAGTACTTC. It translates to CAWSVESGYLVEQYF.

The genes are TRBV27 and TRBJ2-5, with TRBD1 as a possible D gene (6 bases). The ends were cut back, 2 bases at V and 5 bases at J, with 9 bases in the middle. CDR1 is MNHEY, CDR2 SMNVEV, per germline (reference sequence). This CDR3 contains 13 residues. The CDR3 spells CASSLVQGETQYF. The DNA for the CDR3 is TGTGCCAGCAGTTTAGTCCAGGGGGAGACCCAGTACTTC.

The chain links TRBV10-3 to TRBJ1-3; 9 nucleotides align to TRBD1. CDR1 and CDR2 from the germline V gene are ENHRY and SYGVKD. The CDR3 spans 13 residues. After removal of 7 bases from V and 6 bases from J, the junction contained 4 bases not matched to a gene. CDR3 DNA: TGTGCCATCAAGGGGACAGGGCTAAACACCATATATTTT. Translation gives CAIKGTGLNTIYF.

In this sample, this clonotype turned up many times. CDR3 DNA sequence: TGTGCCAGCAGCTTAAATTCCCGGGGGGTGAGAGATACGCAGTATTTT. Translation: CASSLNSRGVRDTQYF. The rearrangement joins TRBV7-3 to TRBJ2-3, with 7 bases aligning to TRBD2. This CDR3 spans 16 amino acids. Germline CDR1 reads SGHTA; CDR2 reads FQGTGA. Germline trimming cut 1 base from V and 5 bases from J; bases unmatched to any gene: 9.

This clonotype was seen a few times. The rearrangement uses TRBV30 and TRBJ1-5; unclear D gene. Trimming cost V 0 bases and J 6 bases, with 6 bases left between them. The CDR3 contains 12 residues. Germline CDR1 GTSNPN, CDR2 SVGIG (reference sequence). The CDR3, as DNA: TGTGCCTGGAGTGTAAGTCTTCAGCCCCAGCATTTT. Protein product: CAWSVSLQPQHF.

The chain carries TRBV2 and TRBJ2-7; D remains ambiguous. Trimming removed 6 bases from V and 6 bases from J, with 9 bases in between. The CDR3 is 11 residues long. The germline V gene encodes CDR1 SNHLY and CDR2 FYNNEI. This CDR3 reads CASSRRSEQYV. CDR3 nucleotides: TGTGCCAGCAGCCGGAGATCCGAGCAGTACGTC.

The CDR3 reads CSFRGIGEETQYF. CDR3 DNA sequence: TGCAGTTTCCGGGGTATAGGAGAAGAGACCCAGTACTTC. The chain recombines TRBV20-1 with TRBJ2-5, with D possibly TRBD2 on 5 matching bases. This CDR3 contains 13 residues. Germline CDR1 DFQATT, CDR2 SNEGSKA (reference sequence). V lost 8 bases and J 3 bases, leaving 16 bases between the germline ends.

This chain joins TRBV4-2 and TRBJ2-7; the D is unclear. Germline V CDR1 and CDR2: LGHNA, YNFKEQ. The CDR3 has 19 amino acids. Trimming cost V 4 bases and J 2 bases, with 27 bases left between them. This chain's CDR3 is CASSPDTAGRRTVPYEQYF. CDR3 in DNA: TGTGCCAGCAGCCCAGATACCGCAGGACGCAGGACCGTCCCCTACGAGCAGTACTTC.

The chain employs TRBV7-3 and TRBJ2-5, with D hard to call. CDR3 size: 13 residues. Germline CDR1 SGHTA, CDR2 FQGTGA. Trimming removed 9 bases from V and 3 bases from J, with 14 bases in between. The CDR3 spells CARARPPEETQYF. CDR3 in DNA: TGTGCCAGAGCGCGACCCCCCGAAGAGACCCAGTACTTC. The full variable domain, rest sourced from reference TRBV7-3 and TRBJ2-5, is GAGVSQTPSNKVTEKGKYVELRCDPISGHTALYWYRQSLGQGPEFLIYFQGTGAADDSGLPNDRFFAVRPEGSVSTLKIQRTERGDSAVYLCARARPPEETQYFGPGTRLLVL.